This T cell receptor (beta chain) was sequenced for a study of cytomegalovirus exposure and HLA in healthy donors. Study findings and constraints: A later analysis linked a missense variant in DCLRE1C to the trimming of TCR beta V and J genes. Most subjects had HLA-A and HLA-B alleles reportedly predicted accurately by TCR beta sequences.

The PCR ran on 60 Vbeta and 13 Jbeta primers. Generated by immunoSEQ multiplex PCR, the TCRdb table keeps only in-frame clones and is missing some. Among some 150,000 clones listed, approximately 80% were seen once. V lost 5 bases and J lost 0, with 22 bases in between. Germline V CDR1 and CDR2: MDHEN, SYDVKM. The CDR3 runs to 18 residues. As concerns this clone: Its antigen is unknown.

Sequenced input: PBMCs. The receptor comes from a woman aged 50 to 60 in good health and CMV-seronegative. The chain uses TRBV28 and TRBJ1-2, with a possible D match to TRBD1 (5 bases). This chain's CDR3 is CASSDTVAGLLANYGYTF. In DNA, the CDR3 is TGTGCCAGCAGTGACACAGTTGCGGGGCTCCTAGCTAACTATGGCTACACCTTC.